This T cell receptor (beta chain) was found in a study of blood T cell repertoires in COVID-19. For the study at large: COVID-19 samples, acute and convalescent, were from the United States, Italy and Spain.

Per the study methods: Reference gene primer amplification gave nucleated cell count estimates. The protocol was immunoSEQ multiplex PCR, while the TCRdb copy is restricted to in-frame clones and leaves out a portion. Clone size and V and J calls were adopted from that table, with D and trimming inferred from the DNA. The sample lists roughly 200,000 clones, 65% to 85% occurring once. Germline V CDR1 and CDR2: LGHDT, YNNKEL (reference sequence). CDR3 length: 17 amino acids. Germline trimming cut 4 bases from V and 5 bases from J; bases unmatched to any gene: 15. Only one count was recorded for this clone.

J is TRBJ2-5 and V is TRBV3-1 (or the pseudogene TRBV3-2); 8 positions agree with TRBD1. The sequence was collected from a woman aged 25 to 45 who had been exposed to COVID-19. Source material: PBMCs or T cells enriched from blood (not recorded which). CDR3 sequence reads: CASSRTLGQVLGETQYF. Written as DNA, the CDR3 is TGTGCCAGCAGCCGAACCCTGGGACAGGTCCTCGGGGAGACCCAGTACTTC.